These T cell receptor beta chains were read from a single sample in a study of Graves' ophthalmopathy and Graves' hyperthyroidism. TCRdb recomputed calls from the multiplex PCR reads with MiXCR, one row per CDR3 protein. The table lists more than 550,000 distinct CDR3 sequences, about two fifths of them singletons, with under 3.5% in the top ten. Sequencing was carried out using peripheral blood. These receptors all stem from an adult man with Graves' ophthalmopathy. Both conserved end residues are trimmed from each CDR3.

V	J	CDR3
TRBV27	TRBJ2-5	ASRSGGTQY
TRBV19	TRBJ2-5	ASSCGEDNQPQY
TRBV7-9	TRBJ1-2	ASSKPGQGARYGYT
TRBV2	TRBJ2-7	ASSVRSQGFTYEQY
TRBV6-5	TRBJ1-6	ASSDRAFGSPLH
TRBV12-5	TRBJ1-1	ASGLQDTEAF
TRBV29-1	TRBJ1-3	SVAVSGNTIY
TRBV29-1	TRBJ2-3	SVEDPVGRADTQY
TRBV2	TRBJ1-6	ASGADGASPLH
TRBV7-9	TRBJ1-1	ASSWGTGMTEAF
TRBV7-3	TRBJ1-4	ASSLGQGSTNEKLF
TRBV20-1	TRBJ1-2	SASPDGGYT
TRBV7-2	TRBJ2-7	ASSKYGTSGGNNEQY
TRBV29-1	TRBJ1-1	SVGGARENTEAF
TRBV11-2	TRBJ2-4	ASSLGQGKY
TRBV6-4	TRBJ2-6	ASSPPSSGANVLT
TRBV4-2	TRBJ1-1	ASSLLQENTEAF
TRBV19	TRBJ2-5	ASSLQGSLQETQY
TRBV10-3	TRBJ1-6	ASSELDRGSSPLH
TRBV7-3	TRBJ2-5	ASSSQGTSGSAETQY
TRBV7-7	TRBJ2-5	ASSPGQGIGETQY
TRBV20-1	TRBJ1-4	SARDRDSSNEKLF
TRBV10-3	TRBJ2-7	ASSYSRKERDPYEQY
TRBV5-1	TRBJ2-5	ASSCRLRTGRQETQY
TRBV15	TRBJ1-2	ATSPRELNYGYT
TRBV7-8	TRBJ1-5	ASSTGGSGNQPQH
TRBV29-1	TRBJ1-1	SVPGSTTEAF
TRBV25-1	TRBJ1-1	ASRGRDRGGTEAF
TRBV10-3	TRBJ1-4	AISAATTKRGKLF
TRBV7-6	TRBJ2-5	ASSLAPDRGRETQY
TRBV12-3/TRBV12-4	TRBJ2-5	ASSLAQGGGETQY
TRBV19	TRBJ2-7	ASSIGHGTYEQY
TRBV6-6	TRBJ2-7	ASPGELVAYEQY
TRBV7-9	TRBJ2-2	ASSSGLGAENTGELF
TRBV15	TRBJ2-5	ATSPRTSGDRFQETQY
TRBV6-6	TRBJ1-1	ASRPLGAGSNTEAF
TRBV29-1	TRBJ2-5	SSDGHGTQY
TRBV5-1	TRBJ2-6	ASCASSISGANVLT
TRBV11-1	TRBJ1-2	ASSLGRGGGYT
TRBV29-1	TRBJ1-3	SVVDRGNTIY
TRBV13	TRBJ1-2	ASRPGQGAVGYT
TRBV5-8	TRBJ1-2	ASSLGEPGLGYGYT
TRBV7-8	TRBJ2-7	ASSLASQSSYEQY
TRBV4-3	TRBJ1-2	ASSQDSQLYT
TRBV19	TRBJ1-2	ASSIGRINYGYT
TRBV5-1	TRBJ1-1	ASSFPSREVATEAF
TRBV11-3	TRBJ1-1	ASSLGQTGAEAF
TRBV4-1	TRBJ1-5	ASSQEGFNQPQH
TRBV10-1	TRBJ2-6	ASSDMSGTVSGANVLT
TRBV11-2	TRBJ1-6	ASSLAGDGSPLH
TRBV30	TRBJ2-5	AWRLRRETQY
TRBV14	TRBJ2-7	ASSQDAGTRSYEQY
TRBV29-1	TRBJ1-3	SVLIRQGGNTIY
TRBV14	TRBJ1-4	ASSQDLRTGGYEKLF
TRBV11-2	TRBJ1-6	ASSTEGTGLSPLH